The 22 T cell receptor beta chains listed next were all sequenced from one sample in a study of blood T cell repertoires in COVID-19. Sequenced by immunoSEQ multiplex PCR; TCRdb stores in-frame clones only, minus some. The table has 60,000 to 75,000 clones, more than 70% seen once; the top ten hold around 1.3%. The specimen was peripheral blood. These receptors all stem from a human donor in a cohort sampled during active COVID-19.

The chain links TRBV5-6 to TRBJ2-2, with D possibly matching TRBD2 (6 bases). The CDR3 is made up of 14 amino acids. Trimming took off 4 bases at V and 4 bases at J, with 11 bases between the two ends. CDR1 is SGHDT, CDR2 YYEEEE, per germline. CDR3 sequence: CASSGDFVTGELFF. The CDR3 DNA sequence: TGTGCCAGCAGCGGGGACTTTGTCACCGGGGAGCTGTTTTTT.

The CDR3 region is CASSKGILDNYSYEQYF. CDR3 bases: TGTGCCAGCAGCAAAGGAATTTTGGACAACTACTCCTACGAGCAGTACTTC. The gene calls are TRBV21-1 and TRBJ2-7; the table's D gene call, TRBD1, was not cross checked with the DNA. TRBV21-1 constitutes a pseudogene. This CDR3 is 17 amino acids long.

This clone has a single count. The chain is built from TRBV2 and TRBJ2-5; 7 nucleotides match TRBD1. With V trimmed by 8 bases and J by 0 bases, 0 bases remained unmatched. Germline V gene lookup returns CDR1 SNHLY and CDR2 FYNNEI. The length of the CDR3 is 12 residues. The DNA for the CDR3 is TGTGCCAGCGACAGGGACCAAGAGACCCAGTACTTC. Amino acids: CASDRDQETQYF.

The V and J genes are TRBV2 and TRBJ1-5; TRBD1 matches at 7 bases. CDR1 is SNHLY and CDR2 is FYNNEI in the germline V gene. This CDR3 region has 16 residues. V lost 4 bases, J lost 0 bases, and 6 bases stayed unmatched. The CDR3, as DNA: TGTGCCAGCAGTGCACAGGGGATAAGTAGCAATCAGCCCCAGCATTTT. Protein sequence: CASSAQGISSNQPQHF.

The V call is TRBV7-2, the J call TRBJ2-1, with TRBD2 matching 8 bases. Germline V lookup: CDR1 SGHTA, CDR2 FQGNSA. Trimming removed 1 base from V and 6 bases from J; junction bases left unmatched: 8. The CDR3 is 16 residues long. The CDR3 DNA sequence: TGTGCCAGCAGCTTAGTTTCGGGAGGGACGGGCAATGAGCAGTTCTTC. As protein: CASSLVSGGTGNEQFF.

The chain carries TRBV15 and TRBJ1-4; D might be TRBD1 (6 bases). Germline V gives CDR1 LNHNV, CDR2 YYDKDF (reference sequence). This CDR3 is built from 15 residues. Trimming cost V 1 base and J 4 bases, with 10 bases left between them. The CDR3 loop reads CATSRGGQDNEKLFF. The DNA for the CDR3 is TGTGCCACCAGCAGAGGGGGGCAGGATAATGAAAAACTGTTTTTT.

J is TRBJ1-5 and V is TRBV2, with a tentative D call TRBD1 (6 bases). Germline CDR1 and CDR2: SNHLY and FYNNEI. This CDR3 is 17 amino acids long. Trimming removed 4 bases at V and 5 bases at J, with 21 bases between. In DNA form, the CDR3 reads TGTGCCAGCAGTGGAAGGGGAGCAGGGGTAGTGGATCAGCCCCAGCATTTT. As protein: CASSGRGAGVVDQPQHF. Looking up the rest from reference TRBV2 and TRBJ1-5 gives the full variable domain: EPEVTQTPSHQVTQMGQEVILRCVPISNHLYFYWYRQILGQKVEFLVSFYNNEISEKSEIFDDQFSVERPDGSNFTLKIRSTKLEDSAMYFCASSGRGAGVVDQPQHFGDGTRLSIL.

The CDR3 DNA follows: TGCGCCAGCAGTGAGCGACGGGAAGCCGAGCAGTACGTC. Translation gives CASSERREAEQYV. The rearrangement joins TRBV10-2 to TRBJ2-7; a weak D match, TRBD2 (5 bases). The CDR3 has 13 residues. From germline, CDR1 is WSHSY and CDR2 SAAADI. V gave up 2 bases and J gave up 6 bases, with 11 bases separating them.

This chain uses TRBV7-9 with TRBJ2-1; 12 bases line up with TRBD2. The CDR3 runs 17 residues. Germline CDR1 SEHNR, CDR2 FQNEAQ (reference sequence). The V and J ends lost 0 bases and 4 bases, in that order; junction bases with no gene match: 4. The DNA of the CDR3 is TGTGCCAGCAGCTTAGCCTGGGGACTAGCGGGTTACAATGAGCAGTTCTTC. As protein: CASSLAWGLAGYNEQFF.

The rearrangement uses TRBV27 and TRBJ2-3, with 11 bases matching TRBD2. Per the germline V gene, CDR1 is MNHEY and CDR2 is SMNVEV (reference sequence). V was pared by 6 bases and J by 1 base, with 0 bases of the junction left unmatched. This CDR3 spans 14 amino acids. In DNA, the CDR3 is TGTGCCAGCAGGGGACTAGCGGGCACAGATACGCAGTATTTT. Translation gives CASRGLAGTDTQYF.

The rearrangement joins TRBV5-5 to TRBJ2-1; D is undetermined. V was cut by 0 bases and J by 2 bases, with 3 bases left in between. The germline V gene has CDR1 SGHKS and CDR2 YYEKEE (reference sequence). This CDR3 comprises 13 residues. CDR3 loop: CASSLATYNEQFF. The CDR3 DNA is TGTGCCAGCAGCTTGGCAACCTACAATGAGCAGTTCTTC.

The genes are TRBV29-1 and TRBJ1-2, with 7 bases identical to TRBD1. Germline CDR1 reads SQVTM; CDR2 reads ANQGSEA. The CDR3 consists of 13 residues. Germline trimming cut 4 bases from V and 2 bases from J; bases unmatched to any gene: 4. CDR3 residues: CSVAGQSNYGYTF. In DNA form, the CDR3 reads TGCAGCGTTGCGGGACAGTCAAACTATGGCTACACCTTC.

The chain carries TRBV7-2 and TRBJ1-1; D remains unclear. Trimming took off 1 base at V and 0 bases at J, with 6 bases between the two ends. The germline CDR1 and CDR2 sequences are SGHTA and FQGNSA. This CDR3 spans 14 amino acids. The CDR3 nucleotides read TGTGCCAGCAGCTTAGATCAGGTGAACACTGAAGCTTTCTTT. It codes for CASSLDQVNTEAFF.

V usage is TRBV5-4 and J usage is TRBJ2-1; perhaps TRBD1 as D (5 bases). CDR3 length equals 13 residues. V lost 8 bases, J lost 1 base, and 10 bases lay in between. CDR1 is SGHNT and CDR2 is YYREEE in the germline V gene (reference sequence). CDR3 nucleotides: TGTGCCAGTGGACACCCTTCCTACAATGAGCAGTTCTTC. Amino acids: CASGHPSYNEQFF.

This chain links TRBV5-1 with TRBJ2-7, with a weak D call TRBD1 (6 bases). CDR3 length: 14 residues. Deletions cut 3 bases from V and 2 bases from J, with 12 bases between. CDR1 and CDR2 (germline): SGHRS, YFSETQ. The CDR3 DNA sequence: TGCGCCAGCAGCTCAGGGGTCGGAGCCTACGAGCAGTACTTC. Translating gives CASSSGVGAYEQYF.

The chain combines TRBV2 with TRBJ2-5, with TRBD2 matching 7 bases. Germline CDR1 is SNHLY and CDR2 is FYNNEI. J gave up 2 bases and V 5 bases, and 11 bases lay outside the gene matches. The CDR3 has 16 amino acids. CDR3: CASSPAKLAEQETQYF. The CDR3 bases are TGTGCCAGCAGTCCCGCTAAGCTAGCGGAACAAGAGACCCAGTACTTC.

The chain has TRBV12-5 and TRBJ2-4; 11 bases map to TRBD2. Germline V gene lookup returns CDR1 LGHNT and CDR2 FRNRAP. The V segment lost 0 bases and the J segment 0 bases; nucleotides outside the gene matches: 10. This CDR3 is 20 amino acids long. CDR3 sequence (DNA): TGTGCTAGTGGTTTGGTACTGGCTAGCGGGAGGAATGGAGCCAAAAACATTCAGTACTTC. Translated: CASGLVLASGRNGAKNIQYF.

As DNA, the CDR3 is TGTGCCAGTAGTATGGGACTAGCGGGTAAAGAGACCCAGTACTTC. Translated: CASSMGLAGKETQYF. The chain joins TRBV19 to TRBJ2-5, with 12 bases matching TRBD2. Trimming at V came to 3 bases and at J to 3 bases, leaving 2 bases not matched to a gene. Germline CDR1 LNHDA, CDR2 SQIVND (reference sequence). The CDR3 contains 15 residues.

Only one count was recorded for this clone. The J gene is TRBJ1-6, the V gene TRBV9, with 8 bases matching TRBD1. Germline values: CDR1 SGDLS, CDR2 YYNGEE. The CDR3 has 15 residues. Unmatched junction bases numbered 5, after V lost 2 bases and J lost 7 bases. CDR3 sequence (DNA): TGTGCCAGCAGCGTCGACAGGGGAAGGAATTCACCCCTCCACTTT. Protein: CASSVDRGRNSPLHF. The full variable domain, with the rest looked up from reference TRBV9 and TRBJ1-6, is DSGVTQTPKHLITATGQRVTLRCSPRSGDLSVYWYQQSLDQGLQFLIQYYNGEERAKGNILERFSAQQFPDLHSELNLSSLELGDSALYFCASSVDRGRNSPLHFGNGTRLTVT.

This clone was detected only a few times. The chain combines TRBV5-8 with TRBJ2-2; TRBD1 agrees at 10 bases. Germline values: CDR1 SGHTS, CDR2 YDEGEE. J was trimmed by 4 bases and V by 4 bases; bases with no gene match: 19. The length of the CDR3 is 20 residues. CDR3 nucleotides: TGTGCCAGCAGCGGGCGGCCGGGACAGGGGCCCCAAGGGTTCACCGGGGAGCTGTTTTTT. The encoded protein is CASSGRPGQGPQGFTGELFF. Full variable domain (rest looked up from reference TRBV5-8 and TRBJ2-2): EAGVTQSPTHLIKTRGQQATLRCSPISGHTSVYWYQQALGLGLQFLLWYDEGEERNRGNFPPRFSGRQFPNYSSELNVNALELEDSALYLCASSGRPGQGPQGFTGELFFGEGSRLTVL.

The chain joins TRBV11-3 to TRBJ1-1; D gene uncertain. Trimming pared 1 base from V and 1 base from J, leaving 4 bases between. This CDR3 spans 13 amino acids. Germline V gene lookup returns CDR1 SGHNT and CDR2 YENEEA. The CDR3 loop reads CASSLGANTEAFF. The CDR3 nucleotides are TGTGCCAGCAGCTTAGGGGCGAACACTGAAGCTTTCTTT. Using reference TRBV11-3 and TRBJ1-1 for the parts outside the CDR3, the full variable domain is EAGVVQSPRYKIIEKKQPVAFWCNPISGHNTLYWYLQNLGQGPELLIRYENEEAVDDSQLPKDRFSAERLKGVDSTLKIQPAELGDSAVYLCASSLGANTEAFFGQGTRLTVV.

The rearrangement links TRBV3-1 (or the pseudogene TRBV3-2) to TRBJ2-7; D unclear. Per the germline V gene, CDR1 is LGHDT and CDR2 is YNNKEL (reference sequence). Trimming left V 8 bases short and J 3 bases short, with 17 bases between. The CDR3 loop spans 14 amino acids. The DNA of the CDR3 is TGTGCCAGCCGCAAAGAAAAAGGCGGCTACGAGCAGTACTTC. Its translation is CASRKEKGGYEQYF.